This T cell receptor beta chain was identified in a study of blood T cell repertoires in COVID-19. Turning to the study itself: COVID-19 samples, acute and convalescent, were from the United States, Italy and Spain. In each case, the material was cDNA or gDNA derived from T cells, B-cell-depleted T cells, or PBMCs.

Original analysis: The assay estimated nucleated cells by amplifying reference gene primers. TCRdb keeps only in-frame clones here, not all; method: immunoSEQ multiplex PCR. V and J calls and clone size follow that table, whereas D and trimming were derived from the DNA. The sample records some 67,000 clones, 85% to 90% being singletons. Source material: peripheral blood. This receptor was identified in a woman aged 60-70 years with acute or convalescent COVID-19.

The CDR3 DNA reads as TGTGCCAGCAGTTTGGCTGGAGGAGATACGCAGTATTTT. Translated, it gives CASSLAGGDTQYF. V gene TRBV28 combines with J gene TRBJ2-3, with D maybe TRBD2 (5 bases). Germline V CDR1 and CDR2: MDHEN, SYDVKM. V lost 3 bases and J 5 bases, leaving 9 bases between the germline ends. CDR3 length: 13 amino acids.